Detailed here is one T cell receptor (beta chain). Its antigen is not identified. Time point noted: pre-treatment sample, taken before nivolumab and TIL therapy. Enrollment ran from late 2017 to early 2020. The data belong to a study of TIL therapy for anti-PD-1-resistant metastatic lung cancer. Study background: Tumor harvest preceded PD-1/PD-L1 blockade, followed by nivolumab treatment. By whole-exome sequencing, median non-synonymous tumor mutation burden was around 1.5 mutations per megabase. Study observations and caveats: TIL clonotype persistence in blood showed no apparent association with response.

The immunoSEQ assay was v3. Clones were sequenced by immunoSEQ multiplex PCR, and TCRdb holds only the in-frame ones, with some missing. The sample records 36,000 or so clones, over 70% being singletons. After removal of 3 bases from V and 4 bases from J, the junction contained 4 bases not matched to a gene. From germline, CDR1 is LNHDA and CDR2 SQIVND (reference sequence). The CDR3 is made up of 15 amino acids. Material: blood, obtained at baseline. The chain combines TRBV19 with TRBJ1-2; 11 bases fit TRBD1. The receptor was isolated from a person aged 25-79 years with non-small cell lung cancer. The CDR3 coding sequence is TGTGCCAGTAGTATGAGGACAGGGGGCGTCTATGGCTACACCTTC. Amino acid sequence: CASSMRTGGVYGYTF.